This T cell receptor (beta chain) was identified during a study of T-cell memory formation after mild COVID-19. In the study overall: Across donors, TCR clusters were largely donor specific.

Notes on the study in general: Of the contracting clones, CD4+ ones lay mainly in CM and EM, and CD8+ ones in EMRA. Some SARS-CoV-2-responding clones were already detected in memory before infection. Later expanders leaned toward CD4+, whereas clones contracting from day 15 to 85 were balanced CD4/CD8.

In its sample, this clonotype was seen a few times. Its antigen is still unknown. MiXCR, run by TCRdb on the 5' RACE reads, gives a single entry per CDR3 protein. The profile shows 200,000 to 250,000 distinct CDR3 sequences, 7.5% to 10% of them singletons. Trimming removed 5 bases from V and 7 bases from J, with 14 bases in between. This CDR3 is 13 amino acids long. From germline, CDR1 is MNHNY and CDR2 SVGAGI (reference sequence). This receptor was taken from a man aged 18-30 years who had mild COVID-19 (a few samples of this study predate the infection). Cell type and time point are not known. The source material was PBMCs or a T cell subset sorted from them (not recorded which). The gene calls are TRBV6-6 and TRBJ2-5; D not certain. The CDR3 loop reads CASSGPSMVTQYF. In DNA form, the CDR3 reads TGTGCCAGCAGTGGTCCTTCCATGGTGACCCAGTACTTC.